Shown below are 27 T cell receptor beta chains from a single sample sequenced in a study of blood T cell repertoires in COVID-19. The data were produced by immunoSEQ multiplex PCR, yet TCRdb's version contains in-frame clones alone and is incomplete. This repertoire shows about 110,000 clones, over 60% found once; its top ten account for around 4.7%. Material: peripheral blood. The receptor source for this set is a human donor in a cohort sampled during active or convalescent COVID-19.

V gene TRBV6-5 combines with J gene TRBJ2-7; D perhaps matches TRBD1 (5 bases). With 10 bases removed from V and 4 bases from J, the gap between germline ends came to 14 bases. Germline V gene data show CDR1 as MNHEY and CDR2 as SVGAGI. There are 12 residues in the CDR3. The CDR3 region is CAISKDRYEQYF. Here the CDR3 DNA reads TGTGCCATCTCAAAAGACAGATACGAGCAGTACTTC.

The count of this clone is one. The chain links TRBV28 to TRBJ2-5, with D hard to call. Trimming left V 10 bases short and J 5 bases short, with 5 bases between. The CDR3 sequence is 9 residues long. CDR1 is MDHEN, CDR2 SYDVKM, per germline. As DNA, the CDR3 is TGTGCCATCGAGGAGACCCAGTACTTC. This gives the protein CAIEETQYF.

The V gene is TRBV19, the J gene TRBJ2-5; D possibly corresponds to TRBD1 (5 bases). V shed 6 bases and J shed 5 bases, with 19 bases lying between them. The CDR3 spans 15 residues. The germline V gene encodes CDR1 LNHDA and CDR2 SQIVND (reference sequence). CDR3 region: CASSLTPGFGETQYF. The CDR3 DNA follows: TGTGCCAGTAGCCTCACCCCAGGGTTTGGGGAGACCCAGTACTTC.

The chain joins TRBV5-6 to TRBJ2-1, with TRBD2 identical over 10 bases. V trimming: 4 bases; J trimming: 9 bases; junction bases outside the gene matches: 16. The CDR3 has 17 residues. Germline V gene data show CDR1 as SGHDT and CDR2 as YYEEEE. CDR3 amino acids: CASSPGALAGVNGEQFF. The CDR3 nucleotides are TGTGCCAGCAGCCCGGGGGCCCTAGCGGGAGTCAACGGTGAGCAGTTCTTC.

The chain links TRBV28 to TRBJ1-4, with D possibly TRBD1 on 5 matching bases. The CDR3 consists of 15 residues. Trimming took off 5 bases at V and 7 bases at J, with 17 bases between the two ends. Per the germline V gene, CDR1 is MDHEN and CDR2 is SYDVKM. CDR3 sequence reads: CASSPPAGSAEKLFF. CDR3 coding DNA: TGTGCCAGCAGTCCCCCGGCAGGGTCGGCTGAAAAACTGTTTTTT.

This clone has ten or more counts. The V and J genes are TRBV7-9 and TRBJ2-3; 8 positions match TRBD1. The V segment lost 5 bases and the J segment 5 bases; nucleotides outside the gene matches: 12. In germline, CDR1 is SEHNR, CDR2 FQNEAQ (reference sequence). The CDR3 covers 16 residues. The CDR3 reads CASSPAGGESVDTQYF. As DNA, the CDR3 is TGTGCCAGCAGCCCAGCAGGGGGCGAGAGTGTAGATACGCAGTATTTT.

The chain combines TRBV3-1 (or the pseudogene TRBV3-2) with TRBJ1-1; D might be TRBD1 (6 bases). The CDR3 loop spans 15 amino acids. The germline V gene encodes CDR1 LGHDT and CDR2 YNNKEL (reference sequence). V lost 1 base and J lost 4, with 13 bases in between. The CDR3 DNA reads TGTGCCAGCAGCCAAGCCTCAGGGGACGGCACTGAAGCTTTCTTT. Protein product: CASSQASGDGTEAFF.

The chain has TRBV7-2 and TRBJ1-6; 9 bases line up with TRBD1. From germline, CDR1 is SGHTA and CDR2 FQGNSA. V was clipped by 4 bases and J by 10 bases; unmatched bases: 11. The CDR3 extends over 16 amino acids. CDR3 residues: CASSSSLGTGPSPLHF. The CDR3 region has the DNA TGTGCCAGCAGCTCCTCTCTTGGGACAGGGCCCTCACCCCTCCACTTT.

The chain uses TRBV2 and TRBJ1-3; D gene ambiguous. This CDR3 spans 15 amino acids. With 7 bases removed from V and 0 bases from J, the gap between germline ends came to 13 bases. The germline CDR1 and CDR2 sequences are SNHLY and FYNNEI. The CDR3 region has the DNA TGTGCCAGCAAGTCGGCGAGCGCCTCTGGAAACACCATATATTTT. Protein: CASKSASASGNTIYF.

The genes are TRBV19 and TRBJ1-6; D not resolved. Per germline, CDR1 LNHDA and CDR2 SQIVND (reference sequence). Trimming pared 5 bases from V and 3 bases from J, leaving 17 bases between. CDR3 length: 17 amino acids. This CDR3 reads CASSPRGSQVYNSPLHF. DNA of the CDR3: TGTGCCAGTAGTCCACGTGGCAGCCAGGTCTATAATTCACCCCTCCACTTT.

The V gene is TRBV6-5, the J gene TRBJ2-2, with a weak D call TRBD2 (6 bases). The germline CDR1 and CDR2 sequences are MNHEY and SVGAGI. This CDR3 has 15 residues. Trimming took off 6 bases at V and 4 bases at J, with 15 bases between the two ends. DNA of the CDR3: TGTGCCAGCAGGCCGGGACTCCTCATCACCGGGGAGCTGTTTTTT. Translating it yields CASRPGLLITGELFF.

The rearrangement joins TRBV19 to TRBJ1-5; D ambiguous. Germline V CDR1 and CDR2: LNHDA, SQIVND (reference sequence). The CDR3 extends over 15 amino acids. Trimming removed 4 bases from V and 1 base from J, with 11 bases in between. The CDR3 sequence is CASSTSPGSNQPQHF. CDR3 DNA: TGTGCCAGTAGTACTAGCCCGGGCAGCAATCAGCCCCAGCATTTT.

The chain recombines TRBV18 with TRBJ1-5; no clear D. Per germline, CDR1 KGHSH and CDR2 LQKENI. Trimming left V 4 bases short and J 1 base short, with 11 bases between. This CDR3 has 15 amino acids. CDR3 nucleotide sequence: TGTGCCAGCTCACTTTCCGCGGGGAGCAATCAGCCCCAGCATTTT. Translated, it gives CASSLSAGSNQPQHF.

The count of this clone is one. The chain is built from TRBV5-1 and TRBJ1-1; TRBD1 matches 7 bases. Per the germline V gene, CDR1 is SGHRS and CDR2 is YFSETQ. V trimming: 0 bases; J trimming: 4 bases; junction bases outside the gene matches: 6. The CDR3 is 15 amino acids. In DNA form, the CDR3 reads TGCGCCAGCAGCTTGGCCGAGGGGGCTGGCACTGAAGCTTTCTTT. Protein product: CASSLAEGAGTEAFF.

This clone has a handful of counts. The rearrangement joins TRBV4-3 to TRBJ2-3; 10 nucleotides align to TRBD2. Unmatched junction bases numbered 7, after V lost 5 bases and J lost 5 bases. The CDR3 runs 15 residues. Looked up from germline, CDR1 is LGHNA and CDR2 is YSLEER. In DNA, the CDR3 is TGCGCCAGCAGCGAGCTAGCGGGAGCGGTAGATACGCAGTATTTT. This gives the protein CASSELAGAVDTQYF.

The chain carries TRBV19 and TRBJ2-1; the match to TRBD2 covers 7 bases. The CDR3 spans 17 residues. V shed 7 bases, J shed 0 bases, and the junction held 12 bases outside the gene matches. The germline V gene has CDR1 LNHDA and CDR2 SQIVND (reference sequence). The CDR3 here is CASTPRPGGPSYNEQFF. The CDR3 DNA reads TGTGCCAGTACCCCTCGCCCGGGAGGCCCCTCCTACAATGAGCAGTTCTTC.

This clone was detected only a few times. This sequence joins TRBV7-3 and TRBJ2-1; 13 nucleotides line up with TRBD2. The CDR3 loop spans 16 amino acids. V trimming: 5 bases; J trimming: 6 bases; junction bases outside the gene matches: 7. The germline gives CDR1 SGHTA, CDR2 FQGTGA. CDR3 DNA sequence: TGTGCCAGCAGCACCTCAACTAGCGGGAGGGCCAATGAGCAGTTCTTC. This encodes CASSTSTSGRANEQFF.

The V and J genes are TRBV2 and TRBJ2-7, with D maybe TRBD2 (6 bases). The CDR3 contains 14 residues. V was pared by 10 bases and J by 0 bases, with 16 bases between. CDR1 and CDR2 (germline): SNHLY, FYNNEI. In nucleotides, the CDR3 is TGTGCCACCTCCGGGACTGACAACTCCTACGAGCAGTACTTC. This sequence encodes CATSGTDNSYEQYF.

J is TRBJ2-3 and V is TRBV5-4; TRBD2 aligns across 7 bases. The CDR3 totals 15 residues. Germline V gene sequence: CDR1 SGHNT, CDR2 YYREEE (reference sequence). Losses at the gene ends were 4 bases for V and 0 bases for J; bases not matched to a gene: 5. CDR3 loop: CASSVISGSTDTQYF. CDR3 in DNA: TGTGCCAGCAGCGTAATTAGCGGGAGCACAGATACGCAGTATTTT.

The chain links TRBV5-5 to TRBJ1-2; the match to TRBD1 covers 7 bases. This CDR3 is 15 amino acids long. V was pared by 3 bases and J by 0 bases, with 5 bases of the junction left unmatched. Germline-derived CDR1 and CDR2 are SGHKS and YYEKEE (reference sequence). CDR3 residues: CASSSRGTANYGYTF. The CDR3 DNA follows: TGTGCCAGCAGCTCACGGGGGACAGCTAACTATGGCTACACCTTC. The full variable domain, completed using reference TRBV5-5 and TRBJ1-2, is DAGVTQSPTHLIKTRGQQVTLRCSPISGHKSVSWYQQVLGQGPQFIFQYYEKEERGRGNFPDRFSARQFPNYSSELNVNALLLGDSALYLCASSSRGTANYGYTFGSGTRLTVV.

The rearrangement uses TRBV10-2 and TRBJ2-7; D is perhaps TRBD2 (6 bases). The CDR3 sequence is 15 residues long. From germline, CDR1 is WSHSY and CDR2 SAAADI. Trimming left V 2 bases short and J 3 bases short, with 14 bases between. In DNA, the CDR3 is TGCGCCAGCAGTGAGGGCGGACTACACCTCTACGAGCAGTACTTC. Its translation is CASSEGGLHLYEQYF.

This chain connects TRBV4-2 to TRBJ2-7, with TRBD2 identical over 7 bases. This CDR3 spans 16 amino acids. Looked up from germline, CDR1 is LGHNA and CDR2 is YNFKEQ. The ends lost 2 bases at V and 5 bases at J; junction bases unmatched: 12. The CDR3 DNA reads TGTGCCAGCAGCCAATTCCTAGGCGGGAGTCTAAACGAGCAGTACTTC. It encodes CASSQFLGGSLNEQYF.

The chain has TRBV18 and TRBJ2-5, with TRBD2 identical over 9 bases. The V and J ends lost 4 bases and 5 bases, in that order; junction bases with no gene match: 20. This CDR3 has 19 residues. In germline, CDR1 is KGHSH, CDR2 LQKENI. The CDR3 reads CASSRLTYRSGSLDETQYF. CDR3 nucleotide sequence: TGTGCCAGCTCACGCCTCACCTACCGTAGCGGGAGTCTCGACGAGACCCAGTACTTC. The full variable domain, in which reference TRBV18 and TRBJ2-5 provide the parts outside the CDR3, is NAGVMQNPRHLVRRRGQEARLRCSPMKGHSHVYWYRQLPEEGLKFMVYLQKENIIDESGMPKERFSAEFPKEGPSILRIQQVVRGDSAAYFCASSRLTYRSGSLDETQYFGPGTRLLVL.

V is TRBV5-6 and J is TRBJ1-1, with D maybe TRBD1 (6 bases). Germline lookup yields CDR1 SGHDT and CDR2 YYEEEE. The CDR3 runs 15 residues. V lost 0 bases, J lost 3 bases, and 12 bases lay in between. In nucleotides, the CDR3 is TGTGCCAGCAGCTTGGAACGGGGGGCTTACACTGAAGCTTTCTTT. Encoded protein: CASSLERGAYTEAFF.

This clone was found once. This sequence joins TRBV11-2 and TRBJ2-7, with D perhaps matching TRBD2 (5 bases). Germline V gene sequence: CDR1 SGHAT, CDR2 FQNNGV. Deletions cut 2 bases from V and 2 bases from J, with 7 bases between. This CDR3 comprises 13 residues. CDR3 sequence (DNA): TGTGCCAGCAGCTTACTAGCCCCCTACGAGCAGTACTTC. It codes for CASSLLAPYEQYF.

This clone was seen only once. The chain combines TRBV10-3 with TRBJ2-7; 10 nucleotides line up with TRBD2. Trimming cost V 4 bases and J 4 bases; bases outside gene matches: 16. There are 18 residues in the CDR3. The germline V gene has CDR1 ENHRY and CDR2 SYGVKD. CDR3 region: CAISGLQSRGLAVYEQYF. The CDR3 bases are TGTGCCATCAGTGGGTTACAGTCTCGAGGACTAGCGGTGTACGAGCAGTACTTC.

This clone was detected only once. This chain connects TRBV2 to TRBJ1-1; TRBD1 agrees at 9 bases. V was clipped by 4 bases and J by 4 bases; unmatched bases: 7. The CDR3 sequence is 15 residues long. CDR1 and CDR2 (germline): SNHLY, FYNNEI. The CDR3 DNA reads TGTGCCAGCAGTGGACAGGGGGTAGGTGGCACTGAAGCTTTCTTT. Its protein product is CASSGQGVGGTEAFF.